These 8 T cell receptor beta chains came from one sample sequenced in a study of T-cell reconstitution after alpha-beta-depleted transplantation in children. Preparation of the TCRbeta library used unique molecular identifiers. TCRdb reprocessed the PCR reads via MiXCR and lists one record per CDR3 protein. This table has 550,000 to 600,000 distinct CDR3 sequences, roughly 23% appearing once. Sequencing was performed on PBMCs, mostly from graft donor cells, taken 360 days after TCRalphabeta/CD19-depleted stem cell transplant. The receptors derive from a boy in the first two years of life who had a stem cell transplant for acute myeloid leukemia, so the T cells may come from the graft donor.

The chain combines TRBV20-1 with TRBJ2-1; TRBD1 agrees at 9 bases. CDR1 DFQATT and CDR2 SNEGSKA come from the germline V gene (reference sequence). This CDR3 region has 16 residues. J was trimmed by 3 bases and V by 3 bases; bases with no gene match: 9. The CDR3, as DNA: TGCAGTGCTAGGCCCGAGGGACAGGGACTCTACAATGAGCAGTTCTTC. Its translation is CSARPEGQGLYNEQFF.

This clonotype was counted ten times or more. J is TRBJ2-5 and V is TRBV20-1; D is unclear. Trimming pared 4 bases from V and 1 base from J, leaving 10 bases between. CDR1 and CDR2 (germline): DFQATT, SNEGSKA (reference sequence). The CDR3 extends over 13 amino acids. CDR3 DNA: TGCAGTGCTACACGACACCCCCAAGAGACCCAGTACTTC. This codes for CSATRHPQETQYF.

In its sample, this clonotype was seen a few times. The V and J genes are TRBV20-1 and TRBJ1-4, with D hard to call. Looked up from germline, CDR1 is DFQATT and CDR2 is SNEGSKA (reference sequence). The CDR3 is 13 residues long. V lost 3 bases, J lost 8 bases, and 13 bases lay in between. CDR3 in amino acids: CSARGLHGEKLFF. In nucleotides, the CDR3 is TGCAGTGCTAGGGGCCTCCATGGGGAAAAACTGTTTTTT.

The chain employs TRBV29-1 and TRBJ1-2; TRBD1 is a possible D gene (6 bases). Trimming removed 7 bases from V and 7 bases from J, with 13 bases in between. This CDR3 region has 11 residues. Looked up from germline, CDR1 is SQVTM and CDR2 is ANQGSEA. The CDR3 DNA reads as TGCAGCGCCGGGACACCGGTTGGCTACACCTTC. Encoded protein: CSAGTPVGYTF.

The chain carries TRBV10-1 and TRBJ2-4, with 8 bases lining up with TRBD1. The CDR3 consists of 14 residues. Germline CDR1 WNHNN, CDR2 SYGVQD (reference sequence). The J segment lost 5 bases and the V segment lost 7 bases, leaving 7 bases of the junction unmatched. CDR3 sequence (DNA): TGCGCCAGCAACGTCGGACAGGGACAAAACATTCAGTACTTC. This codes for CASNVGQGQNIQYF.

The J gene is TRBJ2-1, the V gene TRBV12-3 or TRBV12-4; the D gene is possibly TRBD2 (7 bases). V shed 2 bases and J shed 0 bases, with 8 bases lying between them. This CDR3 comprises 15 residues. The CDR3 coding sequence is TGTGCCAGCAGTTTACGGGGGGCCTCCTACAATGAGCAGTTCTTC. Translating gives CASSLRGASYNEQFF.

This clonotype has just a few counts. The gene calls are TRBV7-2 and TRBJ2-1, with D possibly being TRBD1 (6 bases). The V and J ends lost 5 bases and 8 bases respectively, with 13 bases between them. Germline V gene sequence: CDR1 SGHTA, CDR2 FQGNSA. CDR3 length: 13 amino acids. In DNA form, the CDR3 reads TGTGCCAGCAGCGAGGCCCCAGGGGATGAGCAGTTCTTC. Residues: CASSEAPGDEQFF.

The rearrangement links TRBV7-9 to TRBJ2-7; 9 bases agree with TRBD1. Germline lookup yields CDR1 SEHNR and CDR2 FQNEAQ (reference sequence). With V trimmed by 5 bases and J by 4 bases, 12 bases remained unmatched. There are 16 residues in the CDR3. CDR3 DNA sequence: TGTGCCAGCAGCCCTCTCCTCCGGGGACAGGGTTACGAGCAGTACTTC. Protein sequence: CASSPLLRGQGYEQYF.